This T cell receptor beta chain was obtained from a study of blood T cell repertoires in COVID-19. Study information: Spain, Italy and the United States supplied samples that represented acute and convalescent COVID-19.

Germline V lookup: CDR1 MDHEN, CDR2 SYDVKM. The CDR3 is 13 residues long. V gave up 3 bases and J gave up 6 bases, with 6 bases separating them. Sequenced by immunoSEQ multiplex PCR; TCRdb stores in-frame clones only, minus some. The table includes around 70,000 clones, over 75% detected once. The V call is TRBV28, the J call TRBJ1-6; D possibly corresponds to TRBD1 (6 bases). The TCR comes from a human donor in a cohort sampled during active COVID-19. Sequencing was carried out using peripheral blood. In DNA form, the CDR3 reads TGTGCCAGCAGTTTGGACAGTAATTCACCCCTCCACTTT. Protein sequence: CASSLDSNSPLHF.